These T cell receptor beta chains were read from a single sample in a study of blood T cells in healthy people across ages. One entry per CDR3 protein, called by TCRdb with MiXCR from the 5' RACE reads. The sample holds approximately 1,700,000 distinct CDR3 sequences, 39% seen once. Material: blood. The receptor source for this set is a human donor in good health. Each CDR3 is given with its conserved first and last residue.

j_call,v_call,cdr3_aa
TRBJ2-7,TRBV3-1,CASSQADRGLYEQYF
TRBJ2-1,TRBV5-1,CASSRTPVEFEQFF
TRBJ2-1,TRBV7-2,CASSLYPTTASNNNEQFF
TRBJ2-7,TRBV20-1,CSAGDRDEGSYEQYF
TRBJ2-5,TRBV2,CASIEGGEETQYF
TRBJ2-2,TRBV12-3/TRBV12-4,CASSFGSGGSGELFF
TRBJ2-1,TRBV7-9,CASSQRDRWEQFF
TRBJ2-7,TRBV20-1,CSVLPIEGSYEQYF
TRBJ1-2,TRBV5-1,CASSPIGRGQKPGYTF
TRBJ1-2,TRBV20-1,CSALTGMDGCTF
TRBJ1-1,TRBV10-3,CAIKKQIEYVQAFF
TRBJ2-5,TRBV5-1,CASSRGSVETQYF
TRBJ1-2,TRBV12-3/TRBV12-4,CASSFSGLNGYTF
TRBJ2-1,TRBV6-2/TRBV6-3,CASSYSGTSGAYNEQFF
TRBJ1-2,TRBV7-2,CASSLTSQRFTF
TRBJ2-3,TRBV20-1,CSALRQGLSTDTRYF
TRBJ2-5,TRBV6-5,CASSYSRGTQYF
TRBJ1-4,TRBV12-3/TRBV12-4,CASRTGATPTNEKLFF
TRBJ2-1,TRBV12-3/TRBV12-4,CASSLGTGGDEQFF
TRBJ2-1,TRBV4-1,CASSLGPPGNEQFF
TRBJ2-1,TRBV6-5,CASSYWGRADEQFF
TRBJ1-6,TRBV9,CASSVAPDSDSPLHF